This TCR beta chain derives from a study of OX40 agonist ivuxolimab in advanced cancers. General study findings and limits: What antigens the expanded peripheral T cells recognized was never established.

As regards this clone: Its specificity is unknown.

Repertoires were generated with immunoSEQ multiplex PCR, while TCRdb's copy carries only in-frame clones and drops some. Seen here are approximately 78,000 clones, roughly 82% observed once, and the top ten hold 6.5% to 7.5%. The germline V gene encodes CDR1 LNHDA and CDR2 SQIVND (reference sequence). V was clipped by 5 bases and J by 2 bases; unmatched bases: 4. This CDR3 spans 15 amino acids. This rearrangement joins TRBV19 to TRBJ2-7; 12 nucleotides align to TRBD2. This TCR derives from an adult with an advanced solid tumor such as melanoma, head and neck, liver or kidney cancer. The sample in question was CD4+ or CD8+ T cells sorted from blood, obtained in a trial of the OX40 agonist ivuxolimab. This CDR3 reads CASSPGLAGPYEQYF. CDR3 in DNA: TGTGCCAGTAGTCCCGGACTAGCGGGACCCTACGAGCAGTACTTC.